This TCR beta chain derives from a study of Ad26.COV2.S vaccination and SARS-CoV-2 variants. For the study at large: In the study, Ad26.COV2.S was injected intramuscularly once, or twice 56 days apart.

V lost 2 bases to trimming and J lost 8 bases; unmatched junction nucleotides: 4. In germline, CDR1 is PRHDT, CDR2 FYEKMQ (reference sequence). The CDR3 sequence is 14 residues long. Assay: immunoSEQ multiplex PCR; the TCRdb copy retains only in-frame clones and omits some. The profile shows approximately 480,000 clones, around nine tenths of them singletons. Regarding treatment: 15 to 20 received Ad26.COV2.S at low or high dose, single or two shots; five or six received placebo; per-sample allocation not given. At day 63 after the first vaccine or placebo injection, samples were drawn. Spike of the Wuhan-strain SARS-CoV-2 was expressed by an Ad26 vector, which formed the vaccine.

This chain links TRBV13 with TRBJ2-1, with TRBD2 matching 9 bases. The material sequenced was peripheral blood, taken in a trial of Ad26.COV2.S vaccine versus placebo. The TCR comes from a person aged 18 to 65 who received the Ad26.COV2.S COVID-19 vaccine or a placebo. The CDR3 nucleotides read TGTGCCAGCAGCTTACGCGGGAGGGCCCATGAGCAGTTCTTC. Its translation: CASSLRGRAHEQFF.